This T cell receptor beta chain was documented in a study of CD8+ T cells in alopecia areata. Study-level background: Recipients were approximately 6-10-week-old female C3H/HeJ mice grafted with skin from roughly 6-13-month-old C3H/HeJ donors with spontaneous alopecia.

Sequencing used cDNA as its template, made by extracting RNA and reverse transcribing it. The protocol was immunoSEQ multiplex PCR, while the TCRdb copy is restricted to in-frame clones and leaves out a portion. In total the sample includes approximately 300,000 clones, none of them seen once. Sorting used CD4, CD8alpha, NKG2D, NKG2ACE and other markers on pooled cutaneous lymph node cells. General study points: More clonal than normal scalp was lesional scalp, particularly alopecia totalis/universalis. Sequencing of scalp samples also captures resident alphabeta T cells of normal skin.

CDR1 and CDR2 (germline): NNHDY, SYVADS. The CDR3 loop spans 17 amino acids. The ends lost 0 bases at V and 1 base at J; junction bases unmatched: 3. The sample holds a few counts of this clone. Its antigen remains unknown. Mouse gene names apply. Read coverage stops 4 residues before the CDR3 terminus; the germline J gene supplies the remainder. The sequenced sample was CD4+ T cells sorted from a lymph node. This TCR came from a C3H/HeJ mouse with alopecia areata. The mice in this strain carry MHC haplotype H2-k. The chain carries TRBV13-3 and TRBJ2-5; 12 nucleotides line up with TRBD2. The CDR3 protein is CASSDVGTGGYQDTQYF. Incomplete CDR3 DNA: TGTGCCAGCAGTGATGTGGGGACTGGGGGGTACCAAGAC.